These 30 T cell receptor beta chains were all obtained from the same sample, sequenced in a study of blood T cell repertoires in COVID-19. The repertoire was sequenced with immunoSEQ multiplex PCR; TCRdb's copy has only in-frame clones and lacks some. Of roughly 70,000 clones listed, 70% to 90% were seen once; the top ten hold 6.7%. Sequenced input: peripheral blood. Receptors originate from a woman over 75 with active COVID-19.

The chain recombines TRBV4-3 with TRBJ2-5, with TRBD2 matching over 14 bases. The CDR3 totals 16 residues. J gave up 2 bases and V 4 bases, and 3 bases lay outside the gene matches. Germline loops: CDR1 LGHNA, CDR2 YSLEER. This CDR3 reads CASSRGTSGGQETQYF. The DNA for the CDR3 is TGCGCCAGCAGCCGGGGGACTAGCGGGGGACAAGAGACCCAGTACTTC.

This rearrangement joins TRBV15 to TRBJ2-2; 8 nucleotides line up with TRBD1. The germline gives CDR1 LNHNV, CDR2 YYDKDF (reference sequence). CDR3 length: 16 residues. V lost 3 bases, J lost 5 bases, and 8 bases stayed unmatched. The CDR3 nucleotides are TGTGCCACCAGCAGTGCCGGACAGGGAAGGACCGGGGAGCTGTTTTTT. This gives the protein CATSSAGQGRTGELFF.

CDR3 amino acids: CASSTPLYEQYF. CDR3 sequence (DNA): TGTGCCAGCAGCACCCCACTCTACGAGCAGTACTTC. The chain uses TRBV6-2 or TRBV6-3 and TRBJ2-7; D remains unclear. Germline V CDR1 and CDR2: MNHEY, SVGEGT. This CDR3 spans 12 amino acids. Trimming took 6 bases from V and 3 from J, leaving 9 bases between them.

The chain joins TRBV19 to TRBJ2-3; 7 bases align to TRBD2. Germline trimming cut 3 bases from V and 0 bases from J; bases unmatched to any gene: 6. The CDR3 extends over 16 amino acids. Germline loops: CDR1 LNHDA, CDR2 SQIVND (reference sequence). CDR3 bases: TGTGCCAGTAGTATCATAGCGGGTGGGAGCACAGATACGCAGTATTTT. Its protein product is CASSIIAGGSTDTQYF. Combining the CDR3 with reference TRBV19 and TRBJ2-3 gives the whole variable domain DGGITQSPKYLFRKEGQNVTLSCEQNLNHDAMYWYRQDPGQGLRLIYYSQIVNDFQKGDIAEGYSVSREKKESFPLTVTSAQKNPTAFYLCASSIIAGGSTDTQYFGPGTRLTVL.

The rearrangement uses TRBV6-5 and TRBJ2-7; 9 bases align to TRBD1. Losses at the gene ends were 6 bases for V and 1 base for J; bases not matched to a gene: 7. The CDR3 contains 15 residues. The germline V gene encodes CDR1 MNHEY and CDR2 SVGAGI. Here the CDR3 DNA reads TGTGCCAGCAGATCGGACAGGGGCCTTTCCTACGAGCAGTACTTC. Protein sequence: CASRSDRGLSYEQYF.

The chain joins TRBV7-7 to TRBJ1-4; maybe TRBD1 (6 bases). CDR1 is SSHAT, CDR2 FNYEAQ, per germline (reference sequence). CDR3 length equals 13 residues. V lost 3 bases, J lost 7 bases, and 9 bases lay in between. This chain's CDR3 is CASSLGASEKLFF. The CDR3 DNA sequence: TGTGCCAGCAGCTTGGGGGCCAGTGAAAAACTGTTTTTT.

This clone was seen repeatedly, ten times or more. J is TRBJ2-1 and V is TRBV11-2, with D unresolved. V was trimmed by 5 bases and J by 4 bases, leaving 12 bases between them. CDR1 and CDR2 from the germline V gene are SGHAT and FQNNGV. This CDR3 contains 14 residues. The CDR3 region has the DNA TGTGCCAGCAGCCATAAATCGCGGTACAATGAGCAGTTCTTC. Translating it yields CASSHKSRYNEQFF.

V usage is TRBV6-5 and J usage is TRBJ2-2; D might be TRBD1 (5 bases). Trimming pared 2 bases from V and 1 base from J, leaving 11 bases between. The V gene's germline CDR1 is MNHEY and CDR2 SVGAGI. The CDR3 has 16 residues. The CDR3 reads CASSYGAVRNTGELFF. Here the CDR3 DNA reads TGTGCCAGCAGTTACGGGGCAGTTCGGAACACCGGGGAGCTGTTTTTT.

This chain links TRBV12-5 with TRBJ2-1; D remains ambiguous. The CDR3 length is 11 residues. Trimming shortened V by 5 bases and J by 7 bases, and 6 bases separated the two germline ends. CDR1 and CDR2 from the germline V gene are LGHNT and FRNRAP. CDR3 protein: CASGRLNEQFF. The CDR3 nucleotides are TGTGCTAGTGGTAGACTGAATGAGCAGTTCTTC.

CDR3 sequence: CASSVGLAAYEQYF. The DNA for the CDR3 is TGTGCCAGCAGCGTCGGACTAGCGGCATACGAGCAGTACTTC. The chain employs TRBV9 and TRBJ2-7; 10 positions agree with TRBD2. This CDR3 spans 14 amino acids. Germline V gene sequence: CDR1 SGDLS, CDR2 YYNGEE. Trimming cost V 2 bases and J 4 bases; bases outside gene matches: 3. Full variable domain (outside the CDR3, taken from reference TRBV9 and TRBJ2-7): DSGVTQTPKHLITATGQRVTLRCSPRSGDLSVYWYQQSLDQGLQFLIQYYNGEERAKGNILERFSAQQFPDLHSELNLSSLELGDSALYFCASSVGLAAYEQYFGPGTRLTVT.

This clone came up a few times. Additional DNA sequences in this sample encode the identical CDR3. The genes are TRBV6-2 or TRBV6-3 and TRBJ1-1, with TRBD1 as a possible D gene (5 bases). Germline lookup yields CDR1 MNHEY and CDR2 SVGEGT. There are 14 residues in the CDR3. Trimming stripped 0 bases from V and 2 bases from J, with 7 bases between. The CDR3 sequence is CASSYSGANTEAFF. CDR3 bases: TGTGCCAGCAGTTACTCAGGGGCAAACACTGAAGCTTTCTTT.

The chain combines TRBV28 with TRBJ1-1; D remains unclear. Trimming left V 6 bases short and J 0 bases short, with 5 bases between. This CDR3 spans 12 amino acids. Per germline, CDR1 MDHEN and CDR2 SYDVKM. The CDR3 is CASRTMNTEAFF. The CDR3 region has the DNA TGTGCCAGCAGGACTATGAACACTGAAGCTTTCTTT.

The chain employs TRBV18 and TRBJ2-7; 11 bases line up with TRBD2. Germline lookup yields CDR1 KGHSH and CDR2 LQKENI. The CDR3 is made up of 13 amino acids. V was pared by 6 bases and J by 4 bases, with 2 bases of the junction left unmatched. This CDR3 reads CASSRTSGYEQYF. The CDR3 nucleotides are TGTGCCAGCTCCAGGACTAGCGGGTACGAGCAGTACTTC.

The chain links TRBV7-9 to TRBJ1-2; TRBD1 is a possible D gene (6 bases). Germline assignment: CDR1 SEHNR and CDR2 FQNEAQ (reference sequence). This CDR3 is 13 amino acids long. V lost 5 bases and J 7 bases, leaving 14 bases between the germline ends. CDR3: CASSLTGEVGYTF. Here the CDR3 DNA reads TGTGCCAGCAGCCTGACAGGCGAGGTTGGCTACACCTTC.

The V and J genes are TRBV5-8 and TRBJ2-2, with 10 positions matching TRBD1. V lost 0 bases and J lost 2; bases outside the gene matches: 4. Germline CDR1 reads SGHTS; CDR2 reads YDEGEE. This CDR3 comprises 17 residues. The CDR3 sequence: CASSLVGTGVNTGELFF. The CDR3 DNA is TGTGCCAGCAGCTTGGTCGGGACAGGGGTCAACACCGGGGAGCTGTTTTTT.

This chain joins TRBV18 and TRBJ1-1, with D maybe TRBD1 (6 bases). The germline V and J ends were trimmed by 6 bases and 1 base, with 9 bases remaining between them. The CDR3 contains 13 residues. Germline values: CDR1 KGHSH, CDR2 LQKENI. The CDR3 coding sequence is TGTGCCAGCTCGACGACAGGGAACACTGAAGCTTTCTTT. Its protein product is CASSTTGNTEAFF.

This chain joins TRBV6-2 or TRBV6-3 and TRBJ2-7; D is perhaps TRBD2 (7 bases). There are 15 residues in the CDR3. Per germline, CDR1 MNHEY and CDR2 SVGEGT. Trimming stripped 4 bases from V and 1 base from J, with 14 bases between. The CDR3 sequence: CASSFRGASSYEQYF. The CDR3 DNA is TGTGCCAGCAGTTTTCGGGGGGCGAGTTCCTACGAGCAGTACTTC.

The rearrangement uses TRBV11-2 and TRBJ2-7; 8 nucleotides align to TRBD2. Germline CDR1 and CDR2: SGHAT and FQNNGV. This CDR3 spans 16 amino acids. V shed 5 bases and J 7 bases; nucleotides not matched to a gene: 16. CDR3 nucleotide sequence: TGTGCCAGCAGCCCCCTCAGGGCTCTAGCGGGTGGAGAGCAGTACTTC. This encodes CASSPLRALAGGEQYF.

Notes on this clone: One end of the junction varies from germline; a read error may be responsible. The rearrangement joins TRBV7-9 to TRBJ1-3; TRBD1 might be the D (5 bases). The CDR3 spans 13 residues. Germline V gene lookup returns CDR1 SEHNR and CDR2 FQNEAQ (reference sequence). This CDR3 is CASSFTSGTPASF. In DNA, the CDR3 is TGTGCCAGCAGCTTCACCTCTGGGACTCCCGCCTCATTT.

The chain links TRBV10-3 to TRBJ1-4; maybe TRBD1 (5 bases). The V and J ends lost 11 bases and 7 bases respectively, with 20 bases between them. This CDR3 contains 14 residues. CDR1 is ENHRY and CDR2 is SYGVKD in the germline V gene. The CDR3 loop is CASRDPKVGEKLFF. CDR3 nucleotide sequence: TGTGCCTCGCGGGACCCCAAGGTCGGTGAAAAACTGTTTTTT.

This chain connects TRBV3-1 (or the pseudogene TRBV3-2) to TRBJ2-7, with D tentatively TRBD2 (6 bases). Germline CDR1 reads LGHDT; CDR2 reads YNNKEL (reference sequence). The CDR3 totals 13 residues. V was cut by 5 bases and J by 13 bases, with 21 bases left in between. The CDR3 coding sequence is TGTGCCAGCAGCGAAGCCCCACCGGGGGAGTTATACTTC. It is translated as CASSEAPPGELYF.

The chain employs TRBV24-1 and TRBJ2-7, with TRBD1 as a possible D gene (5 bases). Germline loops: CDR1 KGHDR, CDR2 SFDVKD. Trimming stripped 6 bases from V and 3 bases from J, with 14 bases between. The CDR3 is 14 amino acids. Written as DNA, the CDR3 is TGTGCCACCAGTAGGGGCAATGGGATCTACGAGCAGTACTTC. Residues: CATSRGNGIYEQYF.

The rearrangement links TRBV2 to TRBJ1-1; D may be TRBD1 (6 bases). The germline V gene has CDR1 SNHLY and CDR2 FYNNEI. V was pared by 6 bases and J by 1 base, with 9 bases between. The CDR3 covers 13 residues. CDR3 bases: TGTGCCAGCAGGGGAGGGGGGAACACTGAAGCTTTCTTT. Its protein product is CASRGGGNTEAFF.

The chain carries TRBV27 and TRBJ2-5; 9 nucleotides agree with TRBD2. Per germline, CDR1 MNHEY and CDR2 SMNVEV (reference sequence). Trimming removed 6 bases from V and 5 bases from J; junction bases left unmatched: 13. CDR3 length equals 16 residues. The CDR3 region has the DNA TGTGCCAGCAGAAAACTCATTAGCGGGAGTTATGAGACCCAGTACTTC. Translated: CASRKLISGSYETQYF.

The chain links TRBV7-9 to TRBJ2-5, with 8 bases lining up with TRBD1. In germline, CDR1 is SEHNR, CDR2 FQNEAQ (reference sequence). After removal of 6 bases from V and 5 bases from J, the junction contained 5 bases not matched to a gene. There are 13 residues in the CDR3. The DNA for the CDR3 is TGTGCCAGCAGGGGGACAGGTCGGGAGACCCAGTACTTC. This gives the protein CASRGTGRETQYF.

This clone was seen a single time. This chain links TRBV15 with TRBJ2-7, with 8 positions matching TRBD2. The CDR3 runs to 15 residues. Germline V gene lookup returns CDR1 LNHNV and CDR2 YYDKDF (reference sequence). Germline trimming cut 1 base from V and 5 bases from J; bases unmatched to any gene: 7. CDR3 in amino acids: CATSRVTSGADEQYF. DNA of the CDR3: TGTGCCACCAGCAGAGTAACTAGCGGTGCGGACGAGCAGTACTTC.

This chain connects TRBV28 to TRBJ2-6, with D tentatively TRBD2 (6 bases). CDR1 MDHEN and CDR2 SYDVKM come from the germline V gene. This CDR3 contains 14 residues. V lost 6 bases to trimming and J lost 3 bases, with 9 bases between them. Written as DNA, the CDR3 is TGTGCCAGCAGGGGGGGAGGTGGGGCCAACGTCCTGACTTTC. It is translated as CASRGGGGANVLTF.

This chain connects TRBV28 to TRBJ1-6, with 10 positions matching TRBD1. The germline CDR1 and CDR2 sequences are MDHEN and SYDVKM. The CDR3 consists of 16 residues. With 5 bases clipped from V and 5 bases from J, the junction kept 6 bases outside the gene matches. DNA of the CDR3: TGTGCCAGCAGTCCAAGACAGGGGGCTAATAATTCACCCCTCCACTTT. This encodes CASSPRQGANNSPLHF.

The chain uses TRBV28 and TRBJ1-2; TRBD1 aligns across 7 bases. Germline CDR1 is MDHEN and CDR2 is SYDVKM. This CDR3 is built from 15 residues. The ends lost 6 bases at V and 0 bases at J; junction bases unmatched: 7. The DNA of the CDR3 is TGTGCCAGCAGCAAACCGGGACAGTCTAACTATGGCTACACCTTC. It is translated as CASSKPGQSNYGYTF.

The chain has TRBV27 and TRBJ2-4; 8 bases align to TRBD2. This CDR3 has 19 amino acids. Trimming removed 9 bases from V and 0 bases from J; junction bases left unmatched: 19. The V gene's germline CDR1 is MNHEY and CDR2 SMNVEV (reference sequence). The CDR3 spells CARGRSSGGGHLAKNIQYF. CDR3 DNA: TGTGCCAGGGGAAGGTCGTCGGGGGGGGGACACCTAGCCAAAAACATTCAGTACTTC.